This T cell receptor beta chain was sequenced during a study of shared clonotypes between healthy human individuals. Study context: For every donor, three CD4 naive, three CD4 memory, two CD8 naive and one CD8 memory plates were used.

As originally analysed: ImmunoSEQ junction-only sequences lacked quality scores, so their filtering differed. Measured with immunoSEQ multiplex PCR; TCRdb has only the in-frame clones, and not every one. For V, J and clone size, that table is used; D and trimming come from the DNA. The sample has about 1 million clones, about 75% seen once. The CDR3 has 12 amino acids. CDR1 is MRHNA, CDR2 SNTAGT, per germline. With 0 bases removed from V and 8 bases from J, the gap between germline ends came to 5 bases. The rearrangement uses TRBV6-4 and TRBJ2-1; D gene unclear. The sample consisted of memory CD4+ T cells sorted from blood. Described subset: CD45RA-negative fraction. This TCR was sampled from a man between 18 and 29 years old in good health. DNA for the CDR3: TGTGCCAGCAGTGACTCTTCCGATGAGCAGTTCTTC. Amino acids: CASSDSSDEQFF.